A selection of T cell receptor beta chains follows, all from one sample in a study of blood T cell repertoires in COVID-19. The protocol was immunoSEQ multiplex PCR, while the TCRdb copy is restricted to in-frame clones and leaves out a portion. Among a few hundred thousand clones listed, more than 75% were seen once. The sequenced sample was peripheral blood. The receptors shown here come from a man aged 35 to 55 who had recovered from COVID-19. Each CDR3 is given with its conserved first and last residue. The D gene is left open where the match is weak. Not all rows give a size; the values are once, few, many and, for expanded clones, a class.

cdr3_aa cdr3_nt clone_size j_call v_call d_call
CASSMGLAAYEQYF TGTGCCAGCAGCATGGGACTAGCGGCCTACGAGCAGTACTTC - TRBJ2-7 TRBV7-2 TRBD2
CASSRGGRPPYEQYF TGTGCCAGCAGCCGGGGGGGGCGACCTCCCTACGAGCAGTACTTC many TRBJ2-7 TRBV7-2 TRBD2
CASSQGEESTDTQYF TGTGCCAGCAGCCAGGGTGAGGAGAGCACAGATACGCAGTATTTT - TRBJ2-3 TRBV4-2 -
CASSLGGWNTEAFF TGTGCCAGCAGCTTGGGAGGGTGGAACACTGAAGCTTTCTTT - TRBJ1-1 TRBV7-8 -
CATSRGRRYEQYF TGTGCCACCAGCAGAGGGAGGCGCTACGAGCAGTACTTC once TRBJ2-7 TRBV15 -
CASSSPNQPQHF TGTGCCAGCAGCTCCCCTAATCAGCCCCAGCATTTT few TRBJ1-5 TRBV7-2 -
CASSVATGTGEEKLFF TGTGCCAGCAGCGTAGCTACCGGGACAGGGGAAGAAAAACTGTTTTTT - TRBJ1-4 TRBV9 TRBD1
CASSLIGTSGFLLLDEQYF TGTGCCAGCAGCTTAATTGGGACTAGCGGGTTCCTTCTCTTAGACGAGCAGTACTTC once TRBJ2-7 TRBV11-2 TRBD2
CSVEGARRMNTEAFF TGCAGCGTTGAGGGGGCACGGCGAATGAACACTGAAGCTTTCTTT few TRBJ1-1 TRBV29-1 -
CASSPDYYEQYF TGTGCCAGCAGCCCCGACTACTACGAGCAGTACTTC - TRBJ2-7 TRBV7-9 -
CASSLGASGDETQYF TGTGCCAGCAGCTTAGGGGCTAGCGGGGACGAGACCCAGTACTTC - TRBJ2-5 TRBV7-9 TRBD2
CASSFRQGSFPLHF TGTGCCAGCAGCTTCCGACAGGGGTCCTTTCCCCTCCACTTT - TRBJ1-6 TRBV27 TRBD1
CASSWASGGSYEQYF TGCGCCAGCAGCTGGGCTAGCGGGGGCTCCTACGAGCAGTACTTC - TRBJ2-7 TRBV5-1 TRBD2
CASSRNSGSYNEQFF TGTGCCAGCAGCCGAAATAGCGGGTCCTACAATGAGCAGTTCTTC - TRBJ2-1 TRBV7-7 TRBD2
CASSQGARGQTYTGELFF TGCGCCAGCAGCCAAGGGGCCAGGGGACAAACTTACACCGGGGAGCTGTTTTTT - TRBJ2-2 TRBV4-3 -
CASSTTSGRGTDTQYF TGTGCCAGCAGCACGACTAGCGGGAGGGGCACAGATACGCAGTATTTT - TRBJ2-3 TRBV7-3 TRBD2
CASSPRQTSSGNTIYF TGTGCCAGCAGCCCCCGACAGACCAGCTCTGGAAACACCATATATTTT - TRBJ1-3 TRBV9 -
CASSPPSQNQPQHF TGTGCCAGCTCACCACCCTCGCAGAATCAGCCCCAGCATTTT - TRBJ1-5 TRBV18 -
CATSRETTYEQYF TGTGCCACCAGCAGAGAGACAACCTACGAGCAGTACTTC - TRBJ2-7 TRBV15 -
CAGLRDIYEQYF TGTGCAGGTCTCCGGGACATCTACGAGCAGTACTTC - TRBJ2-7 TRBV25-1 -
CASSLEAGSFSGNTDTQYF TGTGCCAGCAGCTTGGAGGCAGGGTCCTTTAGCGGGAACACAGATACGCAGTATTTT - TRBJ2-3 TRBV5-6 TRBD2
CASSSGTSGRASYNEQFF TGTGCCAGCAGCTCCGGGACTAGCGGGAGGGCCTCATACAATGAGCAGTTCTTC - TRBJ2-1 TRBV7-6 TRBD2
CASSYDGWTDRNQPQHF TGTGCCAGCAGTTATGATGGTTGGACAGATCGCAATCAGCCCCAGCATTTT - TRBJ1-5 TRBV6-2/TRBV6-3 -
CASSPWTSGGARDTQYF TGTGCCAGCAGCCCGTGGACTAGCGGGGGGGCGAGGGATACGCAGTATTTT - TRBJ2-3 TRBV7-9 TRBD2
CASEGLAGSYTGELFF TGTGCTAGTGAGGGACTAGCGGGGTCCTACACCGGGGAGCTGTTTTTT - TRBJ2-2 TRBV12-5 TRBD2
CASSPPNRGSNTEAFF TGTGCCAGCTCACCACCGAATAGGGGATCGAACACTGAAGCTTTCTTT - TRBJ1-1 TRBV18 -
CASSSTGDHGYEQYF TGTGCCAGCAGCTCGACAGGGGATCATGGGTACGAGCAGTACTTC - TRBJ2-7 TRBV7-3 TRBD1
CASSAGLVGTGELFF TGTGCCAGCAGCGCGGGACTAGTGGGCACCGGGGAGCTGTTTTTT - TRBJ2-2 TRBV9 TRBD2
CASSLYRGDAFF TGTGCCAGCAGCTTATACAGGGGAGACGCTTTCTTT few TRBJ1-1 TRBV11-3 TRBD1
CTSSLGTSVYEQYF TGCACCAGCAGCCTCGGGACTAGCGTCTACGAGCAGTACTTC - TRBJ2-7 TRBV1 -
CASSFGLASYEQYF TGTGCCAGCAGCTTCGGCTTAGCCTCCTACGAGCAGTACTTC - TRBJ2-7 TRBV7-8 -
CASSSAGSGGYNEQFF TGTGCCAGCAGCTCAGCGGGTAGCGGGGGTTACAATGAGCAGTTCTTC - TRBJ2-1 TRBV7-9 TRBD2
CASSPSRGYEQYF TGTGCCAGCTCACCGAGCAGGGGCTACGAGCAGTACTTC once TRBJ2-7 TRBV18 -
CASSLGHTHGYTF TGTGCCAGCAGTTTAGGGCACACCCATGGCTACACCTTC - TRBJ1-2 TRBV27 -
CASSYSGGNDNEQFF TGTGCCAGCAGTTACTCGGGCGGGAACGACAATGAGCAGTTCTTC - TRBJ2-1 TRBV6-6 -
CAWIWQGSPSANYGYTF TGTGCCTGGATCTGGCAGGGGAGCCCGTCTGCTAACTATGGCTACACCTTC - TRBJ1-2 TRBV30 -
CASKRDISGNTIYF TGTGCCAGCAAGCGGGACATCTCTGGAAACACCATATATTTT - TRBJ1-3 TRBV6-5 -
CASKQGGEQFF TGTGCCAGCAAGCAGGGGGGTGAGCAGTTCTTC once TRBJ2-1 TRBV12-3/TRBV12-4 -
CATGRGGPYEQYF TGTGCCACCGGACGCGGGGGGCCATACGAGCAGTACTTC few TRBJ2-7 TRBV6-5 TRBD2
CASRPQGGGYTF TGTGCCAGCAGGCCTCAGGGGGGTGGCTACACCTTC - TRBJ1-2 TRBV3-1/TRBV3-2 TRBD1
CASSQDFPGGIRETQYF TGCGCCAGCAGCCAAGATTTTCCAGGGGGTATACGAGAGACCCAGTACTTC once TRBJ2-5 TRBV4-1 TRBD1
CASSVVVSGGIPDTQYF TGTGCCAGCAGCGTAGTGGTCAGCGGGGGGATCCCAGATACGCAGTATTTT - TRBJ2-3 TRBV9 TRBD2
CASSFRGTEAFF TGTGCCAGCAGTTTCAGGGGCACTGAAGCTTTCTTT - TRBJ1-1 TRBV12-3/TRBV12-4 -
CASSLALKYGYTF TGTGCCAGCAGCTTGGCCCTCAAGTATGGCTACACCTTC - TRBJ1-2 TRBV7-8 -
CASSPWTGVNYGYTF TGCGCCAGCAGCCCCTGGACAGGGGTAAACTATGGCTACACCTTC once TRBJ1-2 TRBV4-3 TRBD1
CASSLRGGFEQYF TGTGCCAGCAGTTTACGGGGTGGTTTCGAGCAGTACTTC - TRBJ2-7 TRBV27 -
CATSRARYYEQYF TGTGCCACCAGCAGAGCTAGGTATTACGAGCAGTACTTC - TRBJ2-7 TRBV15 -
CASTGGAGPYNEQFF TGCGCCAGCACCGGGGGAGCGGGACCGTACAATGAGCAGTTCTTC - TRBJ2-1 TRBV5-1 TRBD2
CASCPNRDRGRGYTF TGTGCCAGCTGCCCGAACCGGGACAGGGGACGTGGCTACACCTTC - TRBJ1-2 TRBV6-5 TRBD1
CASSLGPSGSYDEQFF TGTGCCAGCAGCTTAGGTCCTAGCGGGTCCTATGATGAGCAGTTCTTC - TRBJ2-1 TRBV7-9 TRBD2
CASSSAGGGTDTQYF TGTGCCAGCAGCTCGGCGGGGGGCGGCACAGATACGCAGTATTTT - TRBJ2-3 TRBV7-3 TRBD2
CASSQIRASGKRNEQFF TGTGCCAGCAGCCAGATAAGAGCTAGCGGGAAGCGGAATGAGCAGTTCTTC - TRBJ2-1 TRBV3-1/TRBV3-2 TRBD2
CASSQGSASGGLNTGELFF TGTGCCAGCAGCCAAGGAAGTGCTAGCGGGGGCCTGAACACCGGGGAGCTGTTTTTT - TRBJ2-2 TRBV3-1/TRBV3-2 TRBD2
CSVGLGSSYNSPLHF TGCAGCGTTGGTCTCGGGAGCTCCTATAATTCACCCCTCCACTTT - TRBJ1-6 TRBV29-1 -
CASSGRLAGITDTQYF TGTGCCAGCAGCGGGAGACTAGCGGGGATCACAGATACGCAGTATTTT - TRBJ2-3 TRBV5-4 TRBD2
CASARQGAGEAFF TGTGCCAGCGCGCGACAGGGGGCTGGTGAAGCTTTCTTT - TRBJ1-1 TRBV7-9 TRBD1
CASKRLAGVGEQYF TGTGCCAGCAAGAGACTAGCGGGAGTGGGAGAGCAGTACTTC - TRBJ2-7 TRBV27 TRBD2
CASSPQTGGLEQYF TGTGCCAGCAGTCCTCAGACAGGGGGACTCGAGCAGTACTTC - TRBJ2-7 TRBV27 TRBD1
CASSARDSTYEQYF TGTGCCAGCAGCGCCCGGGACAGTACCTACGAGCAGTACTTC - TRBJ2-7 TRBV9 TRBD1